This T cell receptor beta chain was found in a study of cytomegalovirus exposure and HLA in healthy donors (dated by TCRdb to 2015 to 2018). About the study as a whole: According to an earlier analysis of 587 of the donors, 200 million or so T cells yielded 120 million or so unique TCR beta sequences and more than 250 Gb of sequence data. In a later analysis, previously published TCR beta repertoires from 670 or so donors were re-analyzed and high-resolution HLA genotyping was added so that TCR occurrence patterns could be studied. Genome-wide SNP genotypes for about three fifths of the 666 donors were used in a later genetic analysis, which treated that subset as a discovery cohort. Along with the approximately 600-subject first cohort, a separate validation cohort of over 90 different subjects was used. An earlier analysis of about 600 of the donors used high-throughput TCR beta sequencing to judge whether each TCR beta V gene segment behaved as functional or pseudogenic. The number of donors typed differed by locus, with roughly 629-640 for A, B, C, DRB1 and DQB1, roughly 520 for DQA1, over 600 for DPA1, and 472 for DPB1. Class I and class II HLA loci were covered by the typing at four-digit resolution. Because of strong linkage in the cohort, roughly five DR-DQ haplotypes were treated as single units for association and clustering. The genetic ancestry cluster associated with self-reported Caucasian donors included over 65% of the 350 to 500 genotyped donors. Donor age, sex, ethnicity and CMV serostatus were compiled together with the repertoire data. All discovery cohort repertoires had been generated using a single sequencing platform. The study aimed to test whether signatures of past pathogen exposure could be identified by cataloging public T cell receptors. On average, 235,054 unique TCR beta nucleotide sequences were sequenced per donor among 350 to 400 genotyped donors of the cohort, with 15% to 20% of those sequences being non-productive. The T cell repertoires of 550 to 850 subjects were profiled by immunosequencing and related to cytomegalovirus serostatus. To predict cytomegalovirus infection status, the study brought together high-throughput TCR immunosequencing, statistical association of individual TCRs with disease status, and machine learning. The later analysis used no new phenotypic data to find candidate immune exposures, relying instead on TCR beta sequences and their occurrence across donors. An early release that covered some 640 HLA-typed donors contained 250 to 350 gigabases of sequencing data and approximately 85 million unique TCR sequences. The paper as a whole reports these results and caveats: In a later analysis, several top co-occurrence clusters were reported to appear linked to parvovirus B19, influenza, CMV and Epstein-Barr virus. In a later analysis, some 18,000 TCR beta sequences were associated with specific HLA alleles at a false discovery rate of 0.05. In a later analysis, TCR association rates were found to vary across HLA loci, with the most associated TCRs seen for DRB1 alleles and the fewest for HLA-C alleles. A few of the identified cytomegalovirus-associated TCR beta chains were confirmed in vitro to be specific for cytomegalovirus antigens. A further reported finding was that TCR beta sequences accurately predicted the HLA-A and HLA-B alleles for most subjects in the first cohort. Over 15 rarely observed V segments, including chromosome 9 orphons, were excluded from the earlier analysis of almost 600 of the donors because counts were too low. Broadly in line with IMGT annotations, most TCR beta V segments showed up in productive rearrangements about 90% or about 30% of the time in an earlier analysis of several hundred of the donors. The study listed approximately 150 TCR beta chains as associated with cytomegalovirus. HLA typing was unavailable for some donors at each locus, so association tests used only the typed subset. In this cohort, only TCR beta chains were sequenced, and detectable features were limited by the absence of alpha or paired-chain data. Immune exposure information for the cohort was limited to CMV serostatus. According to a later analysis, most CMV-associated TCR beta chains appeared to be HLA-restricted, and the HLA associations seemed to be driven largely by CMV exposure. Linkage disequilibrium might explain the correlated functional status among segregating V segments, but an unknown experimental factor could not be excluded. Roughly uniform sequencing depth across donors was assumed in presence/absence analyses, although this assumption may not hold. The authors suggested that the approach could potentially be generalized to other disease states and immunological phenotypes. While some public TCRs were present in many individuals, most TCR sequences turned up only very rarely across donors. Some IMGT-functional V segments, including TRBV6-2 and TRBV6-3, could not be told apart with the 87-base-pair reads, so those segments were excluded. According to a later genetic analysis, donors in an Asian-associated ancestry cluster had fewer N-insertions in productive TCRs than the approximately 710-donor mean. A group of highly shared sequence variants was considered likely to be a technical artifact of the sequencing pipeline. In a later analysis, HLA-associated TCR beta chains showed more clonal expansion and lower generation probabilities than non-associated chains that were equally common. In both the original and validation cohorts, the classifier was reported to diagnose cytomegalovirus status with high specificity and sensitivity. Strong co-occurrence of HLA alleles, especially DR and DQ, made assigning TCR associations to individual alleles difficult. An association between a missense DCLRE1C variant and V-gene and J-gene trimming of TCR beta chains was found in a later genetic analysis and replicated in an independent cohort.

The cohort comprised some 730 healthy bone marrow donors. Cohort members were all nominally healthy when sampled, although unrecorded immune exposures were likely present. The donor tested CMV seronegative, placing the donor among the 350 to 400 seronegative members of the cohort. Every donor gave a peripheral blood sample, and the peripheral blood mononuclear cells from that sample were used for TCR beta sequencing. Genomic DNA was extracted from the blood cell samples with the Qiagen DNeasy Blood Extraction Kit. Regarding this clone: Its antigen is still unknown. Qualities for individual bases were not recorded, and no much larger clone is one base off.

Spanning cysteine to phenylalanine, the CDR3 consists of 16 amino acids. Here the CDR3 DNA is all that survives: 48 bases in frame from base 1. The germline V gene (reference sequence) specifies MNHEY as CDR1 and SMNVEV as CDR2. V lost 5 bases and J lost 7 bases, and the count of bases not matched to a germline gene is 10. Library construction relied on the immunoSEQ multiplex PCR assay. For the multiplex PCR, a mixture combining 60 forward primers for TCR Vbeta segments and 13 reverse primers for TCR Jbeta segments was used. The CDR3 region of rearranged TCR beta genes was amplified from genomic DNA by a multiplex PCR assay. The Illumina HiSeq System was used to sequence the amplified TCR beta libraries as 87-base-pair reads. Per the original workflow: In a later analysis, tens of millions of unique TCR beta chains were counted across the approximately 620 repertoires, and roughly 11 million of these chains were shared by at least two donors. Raw reads were error-corrected and collapsed into unique sequences with a nearest-neighbor algorithm that merged closely related sequences to remove PCR and sequencing errors. To assign V, D and J gene segments, CDR3 sequences were aligned to IMGT reference sequences. For a sequence to be retained, a match of at least six nucleotides was required to both a V gene segment and a J gene segment. Rearrangements were classified as productive when the CDR3 lacked stop codons and remained in frame with V and J, and all other rearrangements were classified as non-productive. Following IMGT convention, CDR3 was defined as the stretch from the second conserved V-encoded cysteine up to the conserved J-encoded phenylalanine. The earlier analysis of about 590 of the donors excluded sequences that lacked an unambiguous match to a single V gene segment. An earlier analysis of almost 600 of the donors classified V segments as functional when productive rearrangements were above 56.7% and as segregating when the standard deviation between donors was above 5%. A statistical classification framework was developed to diagnose cytomegalovirus status using the catalog of TCR beta chain sequences. V and J gene assignment, in a later analysis, came from comparing TCR nucleotide sequences with IMGT/GENE-DB human TR gene sequences. A later analysis assigned CDR3 sequences and most-parsimonious VDJ recombination scenarios with the TCRdist pipeline. In a later analysis, each TCR beta chain was defined by its CDR3 amino acid sequence together with its V-gene family, and reads without a unique V-gene family were excluded. As a way to deal with suspected cross-contamination and a sequencing artifact, a later analysis dropped 450 to 600 nucleotide sequences that were highly shared and had low generation probability. In a later analysis, a clonal expansion index was calculated for each public chain from normalized within-repertoire ranks of inferred template counts. A later analysis computed generation probabilities with a VDJ recombination model fitted to out-of-frame rearrangements, and checked the results against IGoR. In a later analysis, TCR-TCR, TCR-HLA and TCR-CMV co-occurrence was scored with hypergeometric tests, and a repertoire-size bias correction was applied to TCR pairs. To estimate false discovery rates, a later analysis permuted the HLA or CMV assignments 20 times. A later analysis grouped co-occurring TCRs with DBSCAN, adding TCRdist sequence similarity when clustering within HLA-allele-positive subsets. For co-occurrence clustering, repertoires with fewer than 30,000 or more than 120,000 public chains were excluded, along with 5 or 6 repertoires with anomalous nucleotide sharing. Imported from immuneACCESS, the table was reduced by TCRdb to in-frame sequences with V and J called. These copies leave out some clones; in studies compared against another copy, an unresolved V gene accounts for under half, and the cause of the remainder is not known. V and J calls plus clone size are reproduced from that table; the DNA served to infer D and trimming. Within this sample are more than 100,000 clones, with 65% to 90% of them counted one time only. 2.1% of the sample belongs to the ten largest clones.

The chain links TRBV27 with TRBJ2-1; the junction holds 11 bases that match TRBD2. This sequence originates from a young man in good health and CMV-seronegative. Sequenced input: PBMCs. The CDR3 reads CASSPQVPSGGNEQFF. The DNA sequence follows: TGTGCCAGCAGTCCCCAGGTGCCTAGCGGGGGGAATGAGCAGTTCTTC.